This entry lists 11 T cell receptor beta chains sequenced from one sample in a study of blood T cell repertoires in COVID-19. Repertoires were generated with immunoSEQ multiplex PCR, while TCRdb's copy carries only in-frame clones and drops some. The table records 290,000 or so clones, about 87% of them present only once. The sequenced sample consisted of peripheral blood. The receptors were sampled from a man aged 65 to 85 with acute or convalescent COVID-19.

The CDR3 here is CASSLTTGTEAFF. DNA of the CDR3: TGTGCCAGCAGCCTTACCACAGGGACTGAAGCTTTCTTT. The chain carries TRBV14 and TRBJ1-1; D is possibly TRBD1 (6 bases). Per the germline V gene, CDR1 is SGHDN and CDR2 is FVKESK. The CDR3 covers 13 residues. Trimming left V 4 bases short and J 5 bases short, with 11 bases between. Variable domain in full (rest from reference TRBV14 and TRBJ1-1): EAGVTQFPSHSVIEKGQTVTLRCDPISGHDNLYWYRRVMGKEIKFLLHFVKESKQDESGMPNNRFLAERTGGTYSTLKVQPAELEDSGVYFCASSLTTGTEAFFGQGTRLTVV.

The CDR3 nucleotides are TGTGCCAGCAGGGATCCCGGGACTGCCCACAATGAGCAGTTCTTC. Amino acid sequence: CASRDPGTAHNEQFF. The chain joins TRBV5-6 to TRBJ2-1, with a weak D call TRBD2 (6 bases). V was pared by 5 bases and J by 5 bases, with 17 bases between. This CDR3 comprises 15 residues. Germline values: CDR1 SGHDT, CDR2 YYEEEE.

V is TRBV30 and J is TRBJ2-1; 7 positions agree with TRBD2. Germline V gene lookup returns CDR1 GTSNPN and CDR2 SVGIG (reference sequence). This CDR3 contains 15 residues. Trimming cost V 7 bases and J 9 bases; bases outside gene matches: 18. The CDR3 sequence: CAFTPTGTIGGEQFF. The CDR3 DNA reads as TGTGCCTTCACACCCACCGGGACTATCGGTGGTGAGCAGTTCTTC.

The rearrangement links TRBV6-6 to TRBJ2-1; no firm D call. The germline gives CDR1 MNHNY, CDR2 SVGAGI (reference sequence). The germline V and J ends were trimmed by 5 bases and 7 bases, with 6 bases remaining between them. CDR3 length equals 11 residues. This CDR3 is CASSNINEQFF. The CDR3 DNA reads TGTGCCAGCAGTAACATTAATGAGCAGTTCTTC.

The V and J genes are TRBV18 and TRBJ2-7, with 8 bases fitting TRBD1. V dropped 8 bases and J dropped 3; count of bases not matched to a gene: 6. Germline V lookup: CDR1 KGHSH, CDR2 LQKENI. The CDR3 length is 13 residues. The CDR3 region has the DNA TGTGCCAGCCCTCAGGGGGCTGACTACGAGCAGTACTTC. This sequence encodes CASPQGADYEQYF.

The gene calls are TRBV29-1 and TRBJ2-7, with D perhaps matching TRBD1 (5 bases). The CDR3 covers 12 residues. Trimming pared 6 bases from V and 0 bases from J, leaving 9 bases between. The germline V gene has CDR1 SQVTM and CDR2 ANQGSEA. This CDR3 is CSVRQSSYEQYF. The CDR3 DNA follows: TGCAGCGTGAGACAGAGCTCCTACGAGCAGTACTTC.

This clone occurred a few times. V gene TRBV2 combines with J gene TRBJ2-3, with 7 bases aligning to TRBD1. Germline V gene lookup returns CDR1 SNHLY and CDR2 FYNNEI. The CDR3 runs to 14 residues. V lost 3 bases and J lost 1; bases outside the gene matches: 1. The DNA for the CDR3 is TGTGCCAGCAGTGAGCAGGGGGGCACAGATACGCAGTATTTT. Amino acid sequence: CASSEQGGTDTQYF.

This sequence joins TRBV11-3 and TRBJ2-7; 8 nucleotides line up with TRBD1. V was pared by 0 bases and J by 2 bases, with 12 bases of the junction left unmatched. The CDR3 loop spans 18 amino acids. Germline CDR1 is SGHNT and CDR2 is YENEEA. This CDR3 reads CASSLEGRWTGPTYEQYF. The CDR3 DNA reads as TGTGCCAGCAGCTTAGAAGGAAGGTGGACAGGGCCCACCTACGAGCAGTACTTC.

This clone was observed once. V gene TRBV2 combines with J gene TRBJ2-1, with D unclear. This CDR3 spans 11 amino acids. Trimming removed 3 bases from V and 12 bases from J, with 9 bases in between. Germline CDR1 reads SNHLY; CDR2 reads FYNNEI. The CDR3 region has the DNA TGTGCCAGCAGTGATGAGCTTGTGCAGTTCTTC. This codes for CASSDELVQFF.

This chain links TRBV19 with TRBJ2-2, with 7 positions matching TRBD2. V was pared by 3 bases and J by 4 bases, with 8 bases of the junction left unmatched. The CDR3 covers 16 residues. CDR1 and CDR2 (germline): LNHDA, SQIVND (reference sequence). The chain's CDR3 is CASSIWGGRSTGELFF. The CDR3 nucleotides are TGTGCCAGTAGTATCTGGGGGGGTCGGTCCACCGGGGAGCTGTTTTTT. Looking up the rest from reference TRBV19 and TRBJ2-2 gives the full variable domain: DGGITQSPKYLFRKEGQNVTLSCEQNLNHDAMYWYRQDPGQGLRLIYYSQIVNDFQKGDIAEGYSVSREKKESFPLTVTSAQKNPTAFYLCASSIWGGRSTGELFFGEGSRLTVL.

This clone was counted once. V gene TRBV15 combines with J gene TRBJ2-7, with D perhaps matching TRBD1 (5 bases). CDR1 and CDR2 from the germline V gene are LNHNV and YYDKDF (reference sequence). CDR3 length: 16 amino acids. Trimming removed 0 bases from V and 1 base from J, with 13 bases in between. CDR3 sequence (DNA): TGTGCCACCAGCAGAGAGGCAGGGTCTTTATCCTACGAGCAGTACTTC. As protein: CATSREAGSLSYEQYF.